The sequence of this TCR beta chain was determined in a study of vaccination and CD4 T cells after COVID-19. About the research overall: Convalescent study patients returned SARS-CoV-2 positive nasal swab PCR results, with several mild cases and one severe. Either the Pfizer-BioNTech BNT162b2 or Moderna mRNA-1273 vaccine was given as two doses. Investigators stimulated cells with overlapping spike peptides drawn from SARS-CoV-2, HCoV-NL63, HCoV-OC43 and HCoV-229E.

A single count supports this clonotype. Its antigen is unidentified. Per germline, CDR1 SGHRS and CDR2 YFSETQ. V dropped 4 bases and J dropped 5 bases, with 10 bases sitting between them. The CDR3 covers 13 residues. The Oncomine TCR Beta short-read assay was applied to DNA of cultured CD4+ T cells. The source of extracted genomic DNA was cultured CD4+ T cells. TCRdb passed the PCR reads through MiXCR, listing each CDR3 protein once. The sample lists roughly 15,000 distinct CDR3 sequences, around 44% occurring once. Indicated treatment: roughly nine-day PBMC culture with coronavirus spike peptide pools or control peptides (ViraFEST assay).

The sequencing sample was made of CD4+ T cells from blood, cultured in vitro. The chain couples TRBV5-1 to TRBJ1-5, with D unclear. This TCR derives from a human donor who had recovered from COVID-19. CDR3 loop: CASSQEVDQPQHF. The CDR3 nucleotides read TGCGCCAGCAGCCAGGAGGTAGATCAGCCCCAGCATTTT.